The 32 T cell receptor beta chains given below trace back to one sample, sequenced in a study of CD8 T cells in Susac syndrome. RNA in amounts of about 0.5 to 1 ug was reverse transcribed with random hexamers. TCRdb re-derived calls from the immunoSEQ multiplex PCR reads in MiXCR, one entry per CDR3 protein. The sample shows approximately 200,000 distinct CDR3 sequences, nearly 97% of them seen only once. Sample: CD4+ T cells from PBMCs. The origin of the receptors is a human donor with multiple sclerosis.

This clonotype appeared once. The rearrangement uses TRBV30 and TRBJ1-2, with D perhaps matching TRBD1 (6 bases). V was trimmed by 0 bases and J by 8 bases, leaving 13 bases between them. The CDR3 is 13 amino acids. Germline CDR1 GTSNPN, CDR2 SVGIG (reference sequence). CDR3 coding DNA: TGTGCCTGGAGTGTGATCGGGGGCGTGGGCTACACCTTC. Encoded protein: CAWSVIGGVGYTF. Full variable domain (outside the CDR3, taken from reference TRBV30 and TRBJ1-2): SQTIHQWPATLVQPVGSPLSLECTVEGTSNPNLYWYRQAAGRGLQLLFYSVGIGQISSEVPQNLSASRPQDRQFILSSKKLLLSDSGFYLCAWSVIGGVGYTFGSGTRLTVV.

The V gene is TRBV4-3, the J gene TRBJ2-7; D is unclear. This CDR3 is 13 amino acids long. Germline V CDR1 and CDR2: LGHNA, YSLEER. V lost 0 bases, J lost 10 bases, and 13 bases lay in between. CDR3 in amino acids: CASSQEKGSAQYF. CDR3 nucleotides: TGCGCCAGCAGCCAAGAGAAGGGTTCAGCTCAGTACTTC.

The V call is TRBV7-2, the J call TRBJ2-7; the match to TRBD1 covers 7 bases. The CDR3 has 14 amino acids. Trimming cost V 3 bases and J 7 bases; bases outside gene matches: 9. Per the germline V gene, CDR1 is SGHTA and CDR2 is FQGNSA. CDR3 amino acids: CASSFGTAPREQYF. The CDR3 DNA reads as TGTGCCAGCAGCTTCGGGACAGCCCCTCGTGAGCAGTACTTC.

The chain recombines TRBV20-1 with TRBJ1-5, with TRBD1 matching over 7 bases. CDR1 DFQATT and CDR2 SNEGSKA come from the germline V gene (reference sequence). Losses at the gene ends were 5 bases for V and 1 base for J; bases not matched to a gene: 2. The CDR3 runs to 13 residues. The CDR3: CSADRASNQPQHF. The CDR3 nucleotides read TGCAGTGCTGACAGGGCGAGCAATCAGCCCCAGCATTTT.

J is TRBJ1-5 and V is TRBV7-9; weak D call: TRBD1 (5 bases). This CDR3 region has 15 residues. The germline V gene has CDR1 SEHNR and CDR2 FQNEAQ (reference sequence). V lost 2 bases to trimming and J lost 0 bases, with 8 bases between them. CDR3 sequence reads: CASSLSGSSNQPQHF. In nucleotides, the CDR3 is TGTGCCAGCAGCTTATCAGGGTCTAGCAATCAGCCCCAGCATTTT.

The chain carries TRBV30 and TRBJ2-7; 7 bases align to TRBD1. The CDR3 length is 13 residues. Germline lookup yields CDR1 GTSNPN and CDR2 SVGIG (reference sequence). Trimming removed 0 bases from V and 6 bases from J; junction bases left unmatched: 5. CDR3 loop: CAWSVDRAPEQYF. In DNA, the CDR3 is TGTGCCTGGAGTGTAGACAGGGCCCCCGAGCAGTACTTC.

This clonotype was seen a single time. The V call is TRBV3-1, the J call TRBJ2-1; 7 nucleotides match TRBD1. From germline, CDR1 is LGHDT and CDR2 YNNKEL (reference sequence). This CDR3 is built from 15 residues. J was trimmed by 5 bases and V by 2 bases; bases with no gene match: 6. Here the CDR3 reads CASSQSNRGNNEQFF. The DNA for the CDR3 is TGTGCCAGCAGCCAATCGAACAGGGGTAACAATGAGCAGTTCTTC.

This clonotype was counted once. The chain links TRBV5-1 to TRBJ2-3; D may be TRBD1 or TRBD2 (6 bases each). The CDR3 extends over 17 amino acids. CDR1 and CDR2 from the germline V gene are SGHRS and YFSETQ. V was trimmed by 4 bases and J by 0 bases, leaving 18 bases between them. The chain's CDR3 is CASSRGDSDPSTDTQYF. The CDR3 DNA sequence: TGCGCCAGCAGCAGGGGGGATAGCGATCCTAGCACAGATACGCAGTATTTT.

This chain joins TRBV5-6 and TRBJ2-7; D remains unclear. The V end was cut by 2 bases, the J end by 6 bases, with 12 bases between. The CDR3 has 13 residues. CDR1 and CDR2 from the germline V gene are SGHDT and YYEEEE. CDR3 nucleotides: TGTGCCAGCAGCTTTTGGCAGTCCGGCGAGCAGTACTTC. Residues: CASSFWQSGEQYF.

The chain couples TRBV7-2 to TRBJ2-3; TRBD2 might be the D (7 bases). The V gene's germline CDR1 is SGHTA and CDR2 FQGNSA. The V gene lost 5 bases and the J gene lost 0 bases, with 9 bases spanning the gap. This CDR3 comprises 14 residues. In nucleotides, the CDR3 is TGTGCCAGCAGCCGGGGGGCCAGCACAGATACGCAGTATTTT. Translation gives CASSRGASTDTQYF.

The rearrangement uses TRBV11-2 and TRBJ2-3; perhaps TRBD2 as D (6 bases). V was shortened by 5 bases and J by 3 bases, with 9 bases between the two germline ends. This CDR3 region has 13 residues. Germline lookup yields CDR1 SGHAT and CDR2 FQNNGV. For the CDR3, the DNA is TGTGCCAGCAGCATCGCGGGGACAGATACGCAGTATTTT. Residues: CASSIAGTDTQYF.

CDR3 sequence: CAWSGVGFGPQHF. CDR3 coding DNA: TGTGCCTGGAGTGGAGTGGGGTTTGGGCCCCAGCATTTT. The V and J genes are TRBV30 and TRBJ1-5; D call uncertain. The V gene's germline CDR1 is GTSNPN and CDR2 SVGIG (reference sequence). CDR3 length: 13 amino acids. The ends were cut back, 1 base at V and 9 bases at J, with 13 bases in the middle.

The CDR3 sequence is CSVVSGTGANVLTF. The CDR3 region has the DNA TGCAGCGTTGTCTCAGGGACCGGGGCCAACGTCCTGACTTTC. The chain has TRBV29-1 and TRBJ2-6, with D possibly being TRBD1 or TRBD2 (5 bases each). CDR1 and CDR2 from the germline V gene are SQVTM and ANQGSEA. V was shortened by 4 bases and J by 4 bases, with 11 bases between the two germline ends. CDR3 length: 14 amino acids.

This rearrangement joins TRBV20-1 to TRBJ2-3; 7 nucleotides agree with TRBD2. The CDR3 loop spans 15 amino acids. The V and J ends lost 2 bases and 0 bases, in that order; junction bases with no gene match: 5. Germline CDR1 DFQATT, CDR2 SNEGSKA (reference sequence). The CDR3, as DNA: TGCAGTGCTAGATCGCCTAGCGGCAGCACAGATACGCAGTATTTT. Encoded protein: CSARSPSGSTDTQYF.

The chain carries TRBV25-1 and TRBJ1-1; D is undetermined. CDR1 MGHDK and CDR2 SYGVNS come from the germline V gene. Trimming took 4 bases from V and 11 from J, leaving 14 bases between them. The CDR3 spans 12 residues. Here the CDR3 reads CASSVSSFDAFF. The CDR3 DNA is TGTGCCAGCAGTGTGTCAAGCTTTGATGCTTTCTTT.

The CDR3 nucleotides read TGCAGCGTTGAAGATTACAGAACCAACACTGAAGCTTTCTTT. Translation: CSVEDYRTNTEAFF. The gene calls are TRBV29-1 and TRBJ1-1; D remains ambiguous. Per germline, CDR1 SQVTM and CDR2 ANQGSEA. The CDR3 is 14 residues long. V was cut by 0 bases and J by 2 bases, with 10 bases left in between. The full variable domain, in which reference TRBV29-1 and TRBJ1-1 provide the parts outside the CDR3, is SAVISQKPSRDICQRGTSLTIQCQVDSQVTMMFWYRQQPGQSLTLIATANQGSEATYESGFVIDKFPISRPNLTFSTLTVSNMSPEDSSIYLCSVEDYRTNTEAFFGQGTRLTVV.

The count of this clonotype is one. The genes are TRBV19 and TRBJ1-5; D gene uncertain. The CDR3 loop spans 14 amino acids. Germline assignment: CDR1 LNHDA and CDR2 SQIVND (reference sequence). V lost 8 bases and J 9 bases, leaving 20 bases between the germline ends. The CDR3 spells CASSMLWPSGPQHF. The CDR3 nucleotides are TGTGCCAGTTCGATGTTGTGGCCCTCGGGGCCCCAGCATTTT. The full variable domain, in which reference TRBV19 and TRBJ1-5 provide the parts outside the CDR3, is DGGITQSPKYLFRKEGQNVTLSCEQNLNHDAMYWYRQDPGQGLRLIYYSQIVNDFQKGDIAEGYSVSREKKESFPLTVTSAQKNPTAFYLCASSMLWPSGPQHFGDGTRLSIL.

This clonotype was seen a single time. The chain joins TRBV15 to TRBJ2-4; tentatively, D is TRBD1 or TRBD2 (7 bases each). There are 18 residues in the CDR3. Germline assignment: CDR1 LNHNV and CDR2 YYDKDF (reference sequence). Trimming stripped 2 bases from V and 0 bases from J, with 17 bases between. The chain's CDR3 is CATSRHAGRGGAKNIQYF. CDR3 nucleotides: TGTGCCACCAGCAGACACGCCGGCAGGGGGGGAGCCAAAAACATTCAGTACTTC.

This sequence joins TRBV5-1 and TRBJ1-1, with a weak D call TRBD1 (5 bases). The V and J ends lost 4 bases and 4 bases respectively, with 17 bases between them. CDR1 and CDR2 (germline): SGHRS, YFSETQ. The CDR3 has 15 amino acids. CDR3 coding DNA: TGCGCCAGCAGCGGAGCAGGGAATGGTAGCACTGAAGCTTTCTTT. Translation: CASSGAGNGSTEAFF.

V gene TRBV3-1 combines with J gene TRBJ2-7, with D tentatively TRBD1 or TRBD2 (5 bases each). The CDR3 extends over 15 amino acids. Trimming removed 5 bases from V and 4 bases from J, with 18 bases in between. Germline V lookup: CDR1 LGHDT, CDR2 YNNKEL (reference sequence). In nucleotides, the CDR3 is TGTGCCAGCAGCTGGGACCGCAGTTCGTATTACGAGCAGTACTTC. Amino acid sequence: CASSWDRSSYYEQYF.

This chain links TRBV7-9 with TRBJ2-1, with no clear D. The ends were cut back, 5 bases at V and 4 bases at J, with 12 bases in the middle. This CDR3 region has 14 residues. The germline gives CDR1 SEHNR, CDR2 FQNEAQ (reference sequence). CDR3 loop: CASSLSDRYNEQFF. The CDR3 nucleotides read TGTGCCAGCAGCCTGTCGGACCGGTACAATGAGCAGTTCTTC.

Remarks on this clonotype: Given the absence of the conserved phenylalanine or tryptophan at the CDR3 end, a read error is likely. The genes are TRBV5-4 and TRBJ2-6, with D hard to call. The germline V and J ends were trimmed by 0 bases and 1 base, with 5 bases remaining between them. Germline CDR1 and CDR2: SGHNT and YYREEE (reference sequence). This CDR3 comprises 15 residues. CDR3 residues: CASSLASSGANVLTS. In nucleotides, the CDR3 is TGTGCCAGCAGCTTGGCATCTTCTGGGGCCAACGTCCTGACTTCC.

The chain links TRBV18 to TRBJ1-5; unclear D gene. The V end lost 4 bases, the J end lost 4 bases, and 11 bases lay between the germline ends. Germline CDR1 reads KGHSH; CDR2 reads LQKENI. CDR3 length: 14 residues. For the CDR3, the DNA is TGTGCCAGCTCACGAGACCGTCAAAATCAGCCCCAGCATTTT. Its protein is CASSRDRQNQPQHF.

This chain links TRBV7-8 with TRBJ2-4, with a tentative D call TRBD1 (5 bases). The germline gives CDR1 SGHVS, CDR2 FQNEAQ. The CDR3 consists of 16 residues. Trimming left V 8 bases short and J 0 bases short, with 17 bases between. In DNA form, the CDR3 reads TGTGCCAGCCTCCCAGGGCGAGCACTAGCCAAAAACATTCAGTACTTC. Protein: CASLPGRALAKNIQYF.

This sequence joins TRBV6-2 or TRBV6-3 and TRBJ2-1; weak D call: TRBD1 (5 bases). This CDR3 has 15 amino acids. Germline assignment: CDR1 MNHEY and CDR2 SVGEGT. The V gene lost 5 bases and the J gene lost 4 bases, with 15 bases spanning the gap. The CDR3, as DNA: TGTGCCAGCAGTCCCCGAGTATACAGGTACAATGAGCAGTTCTTC. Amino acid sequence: CASSPRVYRYNEQFF.

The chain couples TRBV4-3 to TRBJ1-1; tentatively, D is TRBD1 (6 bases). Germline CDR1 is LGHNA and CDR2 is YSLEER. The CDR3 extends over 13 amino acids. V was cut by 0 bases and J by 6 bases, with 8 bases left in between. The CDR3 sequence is CASSQERTAEAFF. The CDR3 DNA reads TGCGCCAGCAGCCAAGAGCGGACAGCTGAAGCTTTCTTT.

The CDR3 loop reads CASSQAGVSYNEQFF. CDR3 bases: TGTGCCAGCTCACAGGCGGGTGTATCCTACAATGAGCAGTTCTTC. The rearrangement joins TRBV18 to TRBJ2-1, with D possibly being TRBD2 (5 bases). The germline V and J ends were trimmed by 4 bases and 1 base, with 11 bases remaining between them. There are 15 residues in the CDR3. CDR1 is KGHSH, CDR2 LQKENI, per germline. The whole variable domain, remainder taken from reference TRBV18 and TRBJ2-1, is NAGVMQNPRHLVRRRGQEARLRCSPMKGHSHVYWYRQLPEEGLKFMVYLQKENIIDESGMPKERFSAEFPKEGPSILRIQQVVRGDSAAYFCASSQAGVSYNEQFFGPGTRLTVL.

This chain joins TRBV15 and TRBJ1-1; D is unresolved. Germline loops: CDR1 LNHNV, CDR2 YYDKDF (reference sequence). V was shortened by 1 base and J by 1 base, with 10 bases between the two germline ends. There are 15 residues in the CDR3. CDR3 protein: CATSRGGLPNTEAFF. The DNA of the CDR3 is TGTGCCACCAGCAGAGGGGGTCTGCCGAACACTGAAGCTTTCTTT.

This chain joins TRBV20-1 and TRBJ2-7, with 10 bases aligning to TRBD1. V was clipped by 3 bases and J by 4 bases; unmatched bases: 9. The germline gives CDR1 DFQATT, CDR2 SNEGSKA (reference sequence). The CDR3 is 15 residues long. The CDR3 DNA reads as TGCAGTGCTAGTCTTTACCGGGACAGGGGATACGAGCAGTACTTC. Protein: CSASLYRDRGYEQYF.

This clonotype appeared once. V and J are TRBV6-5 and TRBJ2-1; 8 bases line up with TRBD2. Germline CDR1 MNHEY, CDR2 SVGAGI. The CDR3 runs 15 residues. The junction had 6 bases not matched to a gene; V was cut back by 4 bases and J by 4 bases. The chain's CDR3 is CASSFSGVSYNEQFF. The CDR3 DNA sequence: TGTGCCAGCAGTTTTAGCGGGGTATCGTACAATGAGCAGTTCTTC.

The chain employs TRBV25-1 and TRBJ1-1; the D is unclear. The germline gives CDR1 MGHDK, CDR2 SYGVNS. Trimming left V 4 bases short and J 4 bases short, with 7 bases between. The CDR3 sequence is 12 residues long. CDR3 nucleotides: TGTGCCAGCAGTGTGATAGGCACTGAAGCTTTCTTT. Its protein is CASSVIGTEAFF.

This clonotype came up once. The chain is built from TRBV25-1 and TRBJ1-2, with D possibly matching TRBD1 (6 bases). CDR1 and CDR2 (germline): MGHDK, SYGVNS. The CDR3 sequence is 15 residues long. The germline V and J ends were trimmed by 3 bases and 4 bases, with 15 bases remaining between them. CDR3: CASSDSGDRRYGYTF. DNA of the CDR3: TGTGCCAGCAGTGACAGTGGCGACAGGCGCTATGGCTACACCTTC.